Below are 30 T cell receptor beta chains sequenced from a single sample in a study of beta chain features in type 1 diabetes. The authors reverse transcribed all of the isolated RNA, so sequencing captured expressed TCRB transcripts. Profiled with immunoSEQ multiplex PCR; TCRdb holds only in-frame clones, not every one. The table includes 400,000 to 550,000 clones, around 10% detected once. The specimen was naive CD4+ T cells from blood. The receptors originated from a woman aged 18-29 years in good health.

This clone came up a few times. The chain uses TRBV5-1 and TRBJ2-1; TRBD2 agrees at 8 bases. The junction had 3 bases not matched to a gene; V was cut back by 4 bases and J by 0 bases. The CDR3 is made up of 15 amino acids. Germline V gives CDR1 SGHRS, CDR2 YFSETQ. The CDR3 region is CASSGGTSSYNEQFF. DNA for the CDR3: TGCGCCAGCAGCGGAGGGACTAGCTCCTACAATGAGCAGTTCTTC.

The V and J genes are TRBV4-3 and TRBJ2-7, with 10 bases identical to TRBD2. CDR3 size: 15 residues. V lost 1 base and J lost 3; bases outside the gene matches: 3. Germline V gene data show CDR1 as LGHNA and CDR2 as YSLEER. The CDR3 region is CASSQALAGYYEQYV. CDR3 bases: TGCGCCAGCAGCCAAGCACTAGCGGGATACTACGAGCAGTACGTC.

This clone showed up just a few times. The chain is built from TRBV4-1 and TRBJ1-1, with unresolved D. The CDR3 runs to 15 residues. Germline V CDR1 and CDR2: MGHRA, YSYEKL. Trimming took off 4 bases at V and 0 bases at J, with 12 bases between the two ends. The CDR3 protein is CASSPSRWMNTEAFF. In DNA, the CDR3 is TGCGCCAGCAGCCCCTCCAGGTGGATGAACACTGAAGCTTTCTTT.

The chain has TRBV5-4 and TRBJ1-6, with D perhaps TRBD1 (5 bases). The CDR3 runs to 14 residues. CDR1 and CDR2 from the germline V gene are SGHNT and YYREEE (reference sequence). Trimming removed 0 bases at V and 13 bases at J, with 14 bases between. The CDR3 coding sequence is TGTGCCAGCAGCTTGGACGCGACAGTAGGGCCCCTCCACTTT. It specifies CASSLDATVGPLHF. Combining the CDR3 with reference TRBV5-4 and TRBJ1-6 gives the whole variable domain ETGVTQSPTHLIKTRGQQVTLRCSSQSGHNTVSWYQQALGQGPQFIFQYYREEENGRGNFPPRFSGLQFPNYSSELNVNALELDDSALYLCASSLDATVGPLHFGNGTRLTVT.

This chain connects TRBV7-2 to TRBJ2-5, with no clear D. Trimming took off 5 bases at V and 5 bases at J, with 21 bases between the two ends. Germline values: CDR1 SGHTA, CDR2 FQGNSA. This CDR3 spans 16 amino acids. CDR3 sequence: CASSTRPLVIIETQYF. The CDR3 nucleotides are TGTGCCAGCAGCACGCGACCCCTAGTGATCATTGAGACCCAGTACTTC. The full variable domain, rest sourced from reference TRBV7-2 and TRBJ2-5, is GAGVSQSPSNKVTEKGKDVELRCDPISGHTALYWYRQSLGQGLEFLIYFQGNSAPDKSGLPSDRFSAERTGGSVSTLTIQRTQQEDSAVYLCASSTRPLVIIETQYFGPGTRLLVL.

The chain joins TRBV4-1 to TRBJ2-3; 10 bases are a match to TRBD2. The ends lost 0 bases at V and 8 bases at J; junction bases unmatched: 5. This CDR3 contains 15 residues. CDR1 and CDR2 from the germline V gene are MGHRA and YSYEKL. The CDR3 reads CASSQDRGLASTQYF. The CDR3 DNA reads as TGCGCCAGCAGCCAAGATAGGGGACTAGCGTCTACGCAGTATTTT.

V usage is TRBV7-2 and J usage is TRBJ2-5, with a possible D match to TRBD2 (6 bases). The V and J ends lost 5 bases and 4 bases respectively, with 17 bases between them. Germline assignment: CDR1 SGHTA and CDR2 FQGNSA. CDR3 size: 15 residues. The CDR3 sequence is CASSNMGGSGETQYF. The DNA of the CDR3 is TGTGCCAGCAGCAACATGGGGGGTTCAGGAGAGACCCAGTACTTC.

The chain employs TRBV7-2 and TRBJ2-2, with D perhaps matching TRBD2 (6 bases). V lost 5 bases, J lost 6 bases, and 13 bases lay in between. This CDR3 has 14 residues. Germline assignment: CDR1 SGHTA and CDR2 FQGNSA. The CDR3 DNA reads as TGTGCCAGCAGCGTAGGGACTTCCTCCGGGGAGCTGTTTTTT. Amino acid sequence: CASSVGTSSGELFF.

This clone was picked up a small number of times. The genes are TRBV10-3 and TRBJ1-4; 10 bases match TRBD1. The germline V gene has CDR1 ENHRY and CDR2 SYGVKD. CDR3 length: 13 residues. V was pared by 10 bases and J by 5 bases, with 4 bases of the junction left unmatched. The CDR3 loop reads CATGQGGNEKLFF. CDR3 coding DNA: TGTGCCACCGGACAGGGGGGGAATGAAAAACTGTTTTTT.

This clone turned up a few times. The genes are TRBV7-8 and TRBJ2-7; weak D call: TRBD1 (5 bases). The CDR3 is made up of 14 amino acids. V was clipped by 2 bases and J by 2 bases, with 10 bases between them. Germline CDR1 reads SGHVS; CDR2 reads FQNEAQ. CDR3 nucleotide sequence: TGTGCCAGCAGCTTACCCGACAGACCCTACGAGCAGTACGTC. It is translated as CASSLPDRPYEQYV.

This chain links TRBV30 with TRBJ2-1; the match to TRBD2 covers 12 bases. With V trimmed by 8 bases and J by 1 base, 6 bases remained unmatched. The CDR3 loop spans 15 amino acids. From germline, CDR1 is GTSNPN and CDR2 SVGIG (reference sequence). The CDR3 is CAGLLAGGSYNEQFF. The CDR3 bases are TGTGCCGGGTTACTAGCGGGAGGTTCCTACAATGAGCAGTTCTTC.

The chain is built from TRBV7-2 and TRBJ2-1, with 9 bases aligning to TRBD1. This CDR3 is built from 16 residues. CDR1 SGHTA and CDR2 FQGNSA come from the germline V gene. With 4 bases clipped from V and 5 bases from J, the junction kept 9 bases outside the gene matches. CDR3 region: CASSSTGTGKNNEQFF. The CDR3 region has the DNA TGTGCCAGCAGCTCCACCGGGACAGGGAAAAACAATGAGCAGTTCTTC.

This clone was seen a few times. The gene calls are TRBV7-9 and TRBJ2-5; 9 nucleotides align to TRBD1. CDR3 length equals 14 residues. Trimming took 5 bases from V and 4 from J; bases not matched to a gene: 5. The germline V gene has CDR1 SEHNR and CDR2 FQNEAQ (reference sequence). The CDR3 region is CASSDTGGRETQYF. As DNA, the CDR3 is TGTGCCAGCAGCGATACAGGGGGCCGAGAGACCCAGTACTTC.

The chain combines TRBV5-4 with TRBJ2-1, with D perhaps TRBD2 (7 bases). The CDR3 is 15 residues long. CDR1 is SGHNT, CDR2 YYREEE, per germline (reference sequence). The germline V and J ends were trimmed by 4 bases and 4 bases, with 15 bases remaining between them. The CDR3: CASSDRGARYNEQFF. The DNA for the CDR3 is TGTGCCAGCAGCGACCGGGGGGCTCGGTACAATGAGCAGTTCTTC.

CDR3 nucleotides: TGTGCCAGCACCCCTAACCTTGGGGGTCCCACAGATACGCAGTATTTT. This gives the protein CASTPNLGGPTDTQYF. The chain carries TRBV2 and TRBJ2-3; either TRBD1 or TRBD2 may fit D (5 bases each). V gave up 7 bases and J gave up 2 bases, with 19 bases separating them. The CDR3 is 16 residues long. Germline V lookup: CDR1 SNHLY, CDR2 FYNNEI.

This clone has just a few counts. This chain connects TRBV6-5 to TRBJ1-5; 11 bases are shared with TRBD1. The V gene's germline CDR1 is MNHEY and CDR2 SVGAGI. After removal of 6 bases from V and 4 bases from J, the junction contained 2 bases not matched to a gene. CDR3 length equals 14 residues. CDR3 bases: TGTGCCAGCAGGAGGGACAGGGGGAATCAGCCCCAGCATTTT. Encoded protein: CASRRDRGNQPQHF.

The table lists this clone with a few counts. This chain uses TRBV5-4 with TRBJ2-1, with TRBD2 matching 8 bases. Trimming removed 4 bases from V and 0 bases from J; junction bases left unmatched: 6. The CDR3 spans 16 residues. Germline CDR1 and CDR2: SGHNT and YYREEE (reference sequence). The CDR3 DNA is TGTGCCAGCAGCAGGCGGCTAGCGGGCTCCTACAATGAGCAGTTCTTC. It translates to CASSRRLAGSYNEQFF.

The chain combines TRBV7-2 with TRBJ2-5; D is unresolved. The germline CDR1 and CDR2 sequences are SGHTA and FQGNSA. Trimming stripped 4 bases from V and 5 bases from J, with 14 bases between. CDR3 length: 14 amino acids. CDR3 in DNA: TGTGCCAGCAGCTCCCCCTATCGCCCGGAGACCCAGTACTTC. It translates to CASSSPYRPETQYF. The full variable domain, completed using reference TRBV7-2 and TRBJ2-5, is GAGVSQSPSNKVTEKGKDVELRCDPISGHTALYWYRQSLGQGLEFLIYFQGNSAPDKSGLPSDRFSAERTGGSVSTLTIQRTQQEDSAVYLCASSSPYRPETQYFGPGTRLLVL.

J is TRBJ2-1 and V is TRBV18; 7 bases fit TRBD2. CDR3 length: 17 residues. Trimming took 0 bases from V and 2 from J; bases not matched to a gene: 7. The V gene's germline CDR1 is KGHSH and CDR2 LQKENI. Written as DNA, the CDR3 is TGTGCCAGCTCACCACCGGCAGCTAGCGGAACCTACAATGAGCAGTTCTTC. This translates into CASSPPAASGTYNEQFF. The variable domain in full, with the rest retrieved from reference TRBV18 and TRBJ2-1, is NAGVMQNPRHLVRRRGQEARLRCSPMKGHSHVYWYRQLPEEGLKFMVYLQKENIIDESGMPKERFSAEFPKEGPSILRIQQVVRGDSAAYFCASSPPAASGTYNEQFFGPGTRLTVL.

This rearrangement joins TRBV23-1 to TRBJ1-2; D not certain. TRBV23-1 is noted as an ORF with a role that remains uncertain. With 11 bases removed from V and 5 bases from J, the gap between germline ends came to 18 bases. The CDR3 has 13 residues. CDR3 residues: CARIGGLRYGYTF. CDR3 nucleotide sequence: TGCGCCCGAATAGGAGGGCTGCGGTATGGCTACACCTTC.

This clone was counted many times. V and J are TRBV14 and TRBJ2-1; D is unclear. V gave up 3 bases and J gave up 1 base, with 10 bases separating them. This CDR3 is 15 amino acids long. Germline-derived CDR1 and CDR2 are SGHDN and FVKESK. CDR3: CASSQFGGSYNEQFF. The CDR3, as DNA: TGTGCCAGCAGCCAGTTTGGTGGGTCCTACAATGAGCAGTTCTTC.

The CDR3 DNA reads TGTGCCAGCAGCTTAGTTCAGGCAGGCCGGTATGGCTACACCTTC. This translates into CASSLVQAGRYGYTF. This chain joins TRBV7-9 and TRBJ1-2, with D hard to call. This CDR3 comprises 15 residues. In germline, CDR1 is SEHNR, CDR2 FQNEAQ (reference sequence). V was cut by 1 base and J by 5 bases, with 14 bases left in between.

This chain joins TRBV14 and TRBJ1-2; tentative D call: TRBD1 (5 bases). Germline V gives CDR1 SGHDN, CDR2 FVKESK. This CDR3 is built from 12 residues. Trimming took off 4 bases at V and 7 bases at J, with 10 bases between the two ends. The DNA of the CDR3 is TGTGCCAGCAGCCGCTTAACAGGTGGCTACACCTTC. Its protein is CASSRLTGGYTF.

This clone has just a few counts. J is TRBJ2-3 and V is TRBV29-1; unclear D gene. The CDR3 is made up of 14 amino acids. Germline CDR1 reads SQVTM; CDR2 reads ANQGSEA. V lost 6 bases, J lost 2 bases, and 15 bases lay in between. The CDR3 DNA reads TGCAGCGTCCCTCGGAGCAGCGACACAGATACGCAGTATTTT. This sequence encodes CSVPRSSDTDTQYF.

This clone was observed a handful of times. V is TRBV27 and J is TRBJ2-6; perhaps TRBD2 as D (6 bases). The CDR3 covers 15 residues. Germline CDR1 and CDR2: MNHEY and SMNVEV (reference sequence). V gave up 3 bases and J gave up 2 bases, with 8 bases separating them. The CDR3 sequence is CASSFWGAGANVLTF. The CDR3 region has the DNA TGTGCCAGCAGTTTCTGGGGGGCTGGGGCCAACGTCCTGACTTTC.

This chain links TRBV2 with TRBJ2-1; D call uncertain. V lost 7 bases and J 6 bases, leaving 13 bases between the germline ends. CDR1 is SNHLY and CDR2 is FYNNEI in the germline V gene. There are 13 residues in the CDR3. CDR3 sequence reads: CASTLAGPNEQFF. CDR3 DNA: TGTGCCAGCACCTTGGCAGGACCCAATGAGCAGTTCTTC.

V is TRBV7-9 and J is TRBJ1-2; 7 nucleotides agree with TRBD1. CDR1 and CDR2 from the germline V gene are SEHNR and FQNEAQ (reference sequence). The junction had 7 bases not matched to a gene; V was cut back by 3 bases and J by 6 bases. The CDR3 loop spans 14 amino acids. The CDR3 DNA is TGTGCCAGCAGCTTCTCCGGGACAGTAAATGGCTACACCTTC. Amino acid sequence: CASSFSGTVNGYTF.

The V and J genes are TRBV7-9 and TRBJ1-2; possibly TRBD1 for D (5 bases). V shed 5 bases and J shed 4 bases, with 11 bases lying between them. The CDR3 totals 13 residues. Germline values: CDR1 SEHNR, CDR2 FQNEAQ (reference sequence). Here the CDR3 DNA reads TGTGCCAGCAGCCACCGGGACGGCTATGGCTACACCTTC. It is translated as CASSHRDGYGYTF.

A few counts support this clone. The V call is TRBV4-3, the J call TRBJ2-1; possibly TRBD1 for D (6 bases). In germline, CDR1 is LGHNA, CDR2 YSLEER. Trimming took 5 bases from V and 0 from J, leaving 11 bases between them. The CDR3 contains 15 residues. The chain's CDR3 is CASSEDSSSYNEQFF. CDR3 DNA sequence: TGCGCCAGCAGCGAGGACAGCAGCTCCTACAATGAGCAGTTCTTC.

The chain couples TRBV4-3 to TRBJ2-5; D gene ambiguous. CDR1 LGHNA and CDR2 YSLEER come from the germline V gene. The CDR3 totals 13 residues. Trimming pared 2 bases from V and 3 bases from J, leaving 7 bases between. The CDR3 loop reads CASSQFRKETQYF. The CDR3 region has the DNA TGCGCCAGCAGCCAATTTCGGAAAGAGACCCAGTACTTC.